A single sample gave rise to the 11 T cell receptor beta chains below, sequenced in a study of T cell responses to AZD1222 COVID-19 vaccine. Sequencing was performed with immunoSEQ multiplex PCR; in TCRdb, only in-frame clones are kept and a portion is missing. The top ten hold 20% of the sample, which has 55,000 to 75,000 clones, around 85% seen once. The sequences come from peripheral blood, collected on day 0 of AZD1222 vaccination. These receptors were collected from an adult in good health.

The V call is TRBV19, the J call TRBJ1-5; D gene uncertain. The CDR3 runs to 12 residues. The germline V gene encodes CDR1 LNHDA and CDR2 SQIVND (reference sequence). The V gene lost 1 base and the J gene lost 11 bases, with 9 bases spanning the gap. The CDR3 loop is CASSIGSSAQHF. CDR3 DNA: TGTGCCAGTAGTATAGGGTCCTCAGCCCAGCATTTT.

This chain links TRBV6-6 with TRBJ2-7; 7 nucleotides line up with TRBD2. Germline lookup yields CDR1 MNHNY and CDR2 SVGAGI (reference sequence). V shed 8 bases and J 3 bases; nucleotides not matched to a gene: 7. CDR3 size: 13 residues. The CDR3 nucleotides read TGTGCCAGCTCATCCCAGCGGGGCTACGAGCAGTACTTC. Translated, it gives CASSSQRGYEQYF.

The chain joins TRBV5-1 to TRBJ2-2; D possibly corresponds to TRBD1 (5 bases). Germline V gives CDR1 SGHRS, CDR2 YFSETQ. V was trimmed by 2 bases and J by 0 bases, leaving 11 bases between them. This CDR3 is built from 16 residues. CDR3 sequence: CASSFWAGTNTGELFF. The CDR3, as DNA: TGCGCCAGCAGCTTTTGGGCAGGGACGAACACCGGGGAGCTGTTTTTT.

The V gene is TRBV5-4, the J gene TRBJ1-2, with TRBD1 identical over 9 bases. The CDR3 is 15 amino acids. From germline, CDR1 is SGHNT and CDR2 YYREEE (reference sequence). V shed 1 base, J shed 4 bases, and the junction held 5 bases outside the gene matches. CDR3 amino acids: CASSLKTGGVYGYTF. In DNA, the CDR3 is TGTGCCAGCAGCTTGAAGACAGGGGGAGTCTATGGCTACACCTTC.

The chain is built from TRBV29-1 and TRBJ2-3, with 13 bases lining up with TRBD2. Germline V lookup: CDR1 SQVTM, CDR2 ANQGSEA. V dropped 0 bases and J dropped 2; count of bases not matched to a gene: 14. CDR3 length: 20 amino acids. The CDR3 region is CSVEDPLLTSGRANTDTQYF. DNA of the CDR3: TGCAGCGTTGAAGATCCCCTTCTAACTAGCGGGAGGGCCAACACAGATACGCAGTATTTT.

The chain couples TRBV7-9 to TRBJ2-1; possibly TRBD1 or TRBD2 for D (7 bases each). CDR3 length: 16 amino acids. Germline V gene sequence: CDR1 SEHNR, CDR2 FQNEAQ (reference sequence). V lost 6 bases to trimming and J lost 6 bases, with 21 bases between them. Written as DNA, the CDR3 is TGTGCCAGCAGTACTAGTGGGAGGGGGCGGGGCAATGAGCAGTTCTTC. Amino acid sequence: CASSTSGRGRGNEQFF.

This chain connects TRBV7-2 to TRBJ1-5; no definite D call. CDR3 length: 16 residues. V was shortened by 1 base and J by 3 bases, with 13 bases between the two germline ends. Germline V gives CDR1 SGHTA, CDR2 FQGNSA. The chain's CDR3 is CASSLVSSANNQPQHF. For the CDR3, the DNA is TGTGCCAGCAGCTTAGTAAGTTCGGCTAACAATCAGCCCCAGCATTTT.

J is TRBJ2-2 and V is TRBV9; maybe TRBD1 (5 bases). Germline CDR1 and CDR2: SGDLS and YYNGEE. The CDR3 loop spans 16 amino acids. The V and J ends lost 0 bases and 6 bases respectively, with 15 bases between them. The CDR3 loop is CASSVATLPQAGELFF. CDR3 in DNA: TGTGCCAGCAGCGTAGCCACTCTCCCACAGGCCGGGGAGCTGTTTTTT.

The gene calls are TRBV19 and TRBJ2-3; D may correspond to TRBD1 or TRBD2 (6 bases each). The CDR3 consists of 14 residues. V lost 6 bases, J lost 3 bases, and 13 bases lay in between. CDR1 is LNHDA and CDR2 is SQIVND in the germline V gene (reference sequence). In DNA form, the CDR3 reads TGTGCCAGTAGCCTCCAGGGGACTACAGATACGCAGTATTTT. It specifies CASSLQGTTDTQYF.

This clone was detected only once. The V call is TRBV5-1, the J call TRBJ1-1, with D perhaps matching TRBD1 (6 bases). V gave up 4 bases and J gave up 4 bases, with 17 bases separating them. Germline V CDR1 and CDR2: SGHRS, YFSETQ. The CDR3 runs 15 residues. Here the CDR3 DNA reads TGCGCCAGCAGCCTGGGACACAGTTCGGTCACTGAAGCTTTCTTT. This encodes CASSLGHSSVTEAFF. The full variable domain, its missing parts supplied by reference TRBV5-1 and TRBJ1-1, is KAGVTQTPRYLIKTRGQQVTLSCSPISGHRSVSWYQQTPGQGLQFLFEYFSETQRNKGNFPGRFSGRQFSNSRSEMNVSTLELGDSALYLCASSLGHSSVTEAFFGQGTRLTVV.

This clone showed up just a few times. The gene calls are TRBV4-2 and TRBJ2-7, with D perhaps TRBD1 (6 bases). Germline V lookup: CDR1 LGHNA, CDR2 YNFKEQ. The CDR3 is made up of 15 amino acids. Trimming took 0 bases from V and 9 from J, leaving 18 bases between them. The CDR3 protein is CASSQEAGATLLQYF. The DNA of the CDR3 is TGTGCCAGCAGCCAAGAGGCAGGGGCTACGTTGTTGCAGTACTTC.